These 8 T cell receptor beta chains came from one sample sequenced in a study of identifying expanded T cells in peripheral blood. The assay was immunoSEQ multiplex PCR, and TCRdb's table has in-frame clones only and misses some. The sample has around 100,000 clones; around nine tenths are singletons. Input material: blood. Receptor source: a person aged 18-70 years in good health.

J is TRBJ2-7 and V is TRBV19; 8 bases are a match to TRBD1. Germline CDR1 and CDR2: LNHDA and SQIVND (reference sequence). The CDR3 is made up of 13 amino acids. The V segment lost 3 bases and the J segment 2 bases; nucleotides outside the gene matches: 0. In DNA form, the CDR3 reads TGTGCCAGTAGTATCAGGGGGCCCTACGAGCAGTACTTC. Translating it yields CASSIRGPYEQYF. The full variable domain, its missing parts supplied by reference TRBV19 and TRBJ2-7, is DGGITQSPKYLFRKEGQNVTLSCEQNLNHDAMYWYRQDPGQGLRLIYYSQIVNDFQKGDIAEGYSVSREKKESFPLTVTSAQKNPTAFYLCASSIRGPYEQYFGPGTRLTVT.

The rearrangement links TRBV19 to TRBJ2-1; a weak D match, TRBD2 (6 bases). This CDR3 has 13 amino acids. The germline CDR1 and CDR2 sequences are LNHDA and SQIVND (reference sequence). The V gene lost 2 bases and the J gene lost 6 bases, with 8 bases spanning the gap. The CDR3 loop reads CASSITSSNEQFF. CDR3 sequence (DNA): TGTGCCAGTAGTATAACTAGCAGCAATGAGCAGTTCTTC. Full variable domain (missing parts from reference TRBV19 and TRBJ2-1): DGGITQSPKYLFRKEGQNVTLSCEQNLNHDAMYWYRQDPGQGLRLIYYSQIVNDFQKGDIAEGYSVSREKKESFPLTVTSAQKNPTAFYLCASSITSSNEQFFGPGTRLTVL.

The CDR3 protein is CASSQMTGRGEKLFF. In nucleotides, the CDR3 is TGTGCCAGCAGCCAAATGACAGGGCGGGGGGAAAAACTGTTTTTT. The rearrangement uses TRBV7-2 and TRBJ1-4, with 7 bases fitting TRBD1. V gave up 5 bases and J gave up 8 bases; unmatched junction bases: 11. CDR1 is SGHTA, CDR2 FQGNSA, per germline. The CDR3 spans 15 residues.

The chain links TRBV5-4 to TRBJ1-2, with D possibly matching TRBD1 (6 bases). The ends were cut back, 4 bases at V and 3 bases at J, with 13 bases in the middle. The CDR3 contains 14 residues. The germline gives CDR1 SGHNT, CDR2 YYREEE (reference sequence). Here the CDR3 reads CASSRGAQDYGYTF. The DNA of the CDR3 is TGTGCCAGCAGCCGGGGGGCCCAAGACTATGGCTACACCTTC.

The chain couples TRBV5-1 to TRBJ2-3, with D tentatively TRBD1 (6 bases). The CDR3 extends over 16 amino acids. Trimming pared 3 bases from V and 0 bases from J, leaving 14 bases between. The V gene's germline CDR1 is SGHRS and CDR2 YFSETQ. CDR3 bases: TGCGCCAGCAGCTCGAACGACAGGTTTAGCACAGATACGCAGTATTTT. This gives the protein CASSSNDRFSTDTQYF.

The chain joins TRBV2 to TRBJ1-5; a weak D match, TRBD1 (6 bases). The germline gives CDR1 SNHLY, CDR2 FYNNEI. The CDR3 runs to 14 residues. Trimming shortened V by 2 bases and J by 3 bases, and 8 bases separated the two germline ends. The CDR3 nucleotides read TGTGCCAGCAGTGAACAGGGGTACAATCAGCCCCAGCATTTT. Translated: CASSEQGYNQPQHF.

The rearrangement joins TRBV12-5 to TRBJ1-2, with D perhaps matching TRBD1 (6 bases). The V end lost 0 bases, the J end lost 5 bases, and 22 bases lay between the germline ends. Germline assignment: CDR1 LGHNT and CDR2 FRNRAP. The CDR3 is 18 amino acids. CDR3 DNA sequence: TGTGCTAGTGGTTTGGTATTTCGGGAGGCGAGGGGGTGGTATGGCTACACCTTC. Translated, it gives CASGLVFREARGWYGYTF.

The chain is built from TRBV19 and TRBJ2-5; D possibly matches TRBD1 or TRBD2 (7 bases each). V lost 5 bases and J lost 6, with 13 bases in between. The V gene's germline CDR1 is LNHDA and CDR2 SQIVND (reference sequence). The CDR3 spans 13 residues. CDR3 amino acids: CASSPGGAQTQYF. DNA for the CDR3: TGTGCCAGTAGTCCAGGGGGGGCACAGACCCAGTACTTC.